Listed below are T cell receptor beta chains from one sample, sequenced in a study of blood T cell repertoires in COVID-19. Using immunoSEQ multiplex PCR, the repertoire was profiled, and TCRdb retains in-frame clones only, with some absent. The data hold 190,000 or so clones, with approximately 79% observed a single time. Sequences were obtained from peripheral blood. The receptor set was obtained from a man aged 45-60 years who had recovered from COVID-19. Both conserved end residues are part of each CDR3. A D gene is named only where the DNA matches it firmly. Where a row states a size, it is once, few, many or the class of an expanded clone; other rows omit it.

v_call: TRBV3-1/TRBV3-2
d_call: TRBD1
clone_size: NA
j_call: TRBJ2-5
cdr3_nt: TGTGCCAGCAGCCAAGGTCCGGGCGGTGGACAGGGGGTCCAAGAGACCCAGTACTTC
cdr3_aa: CASSQGPGGGQGVQETQYF

v_call: TRBV2
d_call: NA
clone_size: NA
j_call: TRBJ2-1
cdr3_nt: TGTGCCAGCAATCAGCGGGCCAGCTCCTACAATGAGCAGTTCTTC
cdr3_aa: CASNQRASSYNEQFF

v_call: TRBV9
d_call: NA
clone_size: NA
j_call: TRBJ1-4
cdr3_nt: TGTGCCAGCAGCGTAGGCCTTTCGGGCTCAGGGGAAAAACTGTTTTTT
cdr3_aa: CASSVGLSGSGEKLFF

v_call: TRBV29-1
d_call: TRBD2
clone_size: NA
j_call: TRBJ2-1
cdr3_nt: TGCAGCGTTAAAGGGGTTAGCGGGAGTGAGCAGTTCTTC
cdr3_aa: CSVKGVSGSEQFF

v_call: TRBV19
d_call: NA
clone_size: NA
j_call: TRBJ2-7
cdr3_nt: TGTGCCAGTAGTATGACTAGTGTCCGGTACGAGCAGTACTTC
cdr3_aa: CASSMTSVRYEQYF

v_call: TRBV27
d_call: NA
clone_size: NA
j_call: TRBJ2-5
cdr3_nt: TGTGCCAGCAGTCCACCGCCTCCGAGGAACCAGTACTTC
cdr3_aa: CASSPPPPRNQYF

v_call: TRBV5-1
d_call: TRBD2
clone_size: NA
j_call: TRBJ2-1
cdr3_nt: TGCGCCAGTGCTTCTGGCGGGAGTAAGGTTCATGAGCAGTTCTTC
cdr3_aa: CASASGGSKVHEQFF

v_call: TRBV6-6
d_call: NA
clone_size: NA
j_call: TRBJ1-6
cdr3_nt: TGTGCCAGCAGTTCGGATTCACCCCTCCACTTT
cdr3_aa: CASSSDSPLHF

v_call: TRBV5-1
d_call: TRBD2
clone_size: NA
j_call: TRBJ2-2
cdr3_nt: TGCGCCAGCAGCTCCGGGCGGGGACTAGCCGTCACCGGGGAGCTGTTTTTT
cdr3_aa: CASSSGRGLAVTGELFF

v_call: TRBV6-1
d_call: TRBD1
clone_size: NA
j_call: TRBJ1-4
cdr3_nt: TGTGCCAGCAGTGGAGATTCGACAGGGGGCAGTGAAAAACTGTTTTTT
cdr3_aa: CASSGDSTGGSEKLFF

v_call: TRBV4-3
d_call: NA
clone_size: once
j_call: TRBJ2-7
cdr3_nt: TGCGCCAGCAGCCAAGAAGTTGGCAGGGCGTACGAGCAGTACTTC
cdr3_aa: CASSQEVGRAYEQYF

v_call: TRBV4-1
d_call: TRBD2
clone_size: NA
j_call: TRBJ2-3
cdr3_nt: TGCGCCAGCAGCCGAGGACTAGTCACAGATACGCAGTATTTT
cdr3_aa: CASSRGLVTDTQYF

v_call: TRBV30
d_call: TRBD1
clone_size: NA
j_call: TRBJ1-2
cdr3_nt: TGTGCCTGGGGAAAATTCCAAATATCAGGGGGAGGTAGCTATGGCTACACCTTC
cdr3_aa: CAWGKFQISGGGSYGYTF

v_call: TRBV15
d_call: TRBD2
clone_size: NA
j_call: TRBJ2-3
cdr3_nt: TGTGCCACCAGCAGAGGCAGGACTAGCGGCGATACGCAGTATTTT
cdr3_aa: CATSRGRTSGDTQYF

v_call: TRBV28
d_call: TRBD1
clone_size: few
j_call: TRBJ2-4
cdr3_nt: TGTGCCAGCATCGGGACAGGTCTTTTTGTGGGCAAAAACATTCAGTACTTC
cdr3_aa: CASIGTGLFVGKNIQYF

v_call: TRBV6-5
d_call: TRBD1
clone_size: NA
j_call: TRBJ1-2
cdr3_nt: TGTGCCAGCAGAATAGGACAGGGGGCCTATGGCTACACCTTC
cdr3_aa: CASRIGQGAYGYTF

v_call: TRBV30
d_call: TRBD1
clone_size: NA
j_call: TRBJ1-4
cdr3_nt: TGTGCCTGTACCGGGACAGGGGATGAAAAACTGTTTTTT
cdr3_aa: CACTGTGDEKLFF

v_call: TRBV28
d_call: TRBD1
clone_size: NA
j_call: TRBJ2-7
cdr3_nt: TGTGCCACCGCGGACAGGGGCTCCTACGAGCAGTACTTC
cdr3_aa: CATADRGSYEQYF

v_call: TRBV14
d_call: NA
clone_size: NA
j_call: TRBJ2-6
cdr3_nt: TGTGCCAGCAGCCACCCGGGACAATCTGGGGCCAACGTCCTGACTTTC
cdr3_aa: CASSHPGQSGANVLTF

v_call: TRBV5-4
d_call: NA
clone_size: NA
j_call: TRBJ1-3
cdr3_nt: TGTGCCAGCAGCTCCTACTCTGGAAACACCATATATTTT
cdr3_aa: CASSSYSGNTIYF

v_call: TRBV4-2
d_call: TRBD1
clone_size: many
j_call: TRBJ1-5
cdr3_nt: TGTGCCAGCAGCCAAGAGACAGGGATCAATCAGCCCCAGCATTTT
cdr3_aa: CASSQETGINQPQHF

v_call: TRBV6-5
d_call: TRBD1
clone_size: NA
j_call: TRBJ1-1
cdr3_nt: TGTGCCAGCAGTTATTCCGGGACAGGCGTTAACACTGAAGCTTTCTTT
cdr3_aa: CASSYSGTGVNTEAFF

v_call: TRBV3-1/TRBV3-2
d_call: TRBD1
clone_size: NA
j_call: TRBJ2-5
cdr3_nt: TGTGCCAGCACCCTTGGACAGGGGGAATGGGAGACCCAGTACTTC
cdr3_aa: CASTLGQGEWETQYF

v_call: TRBV5-1
d_call: TRBD1
clone_size: NA
j_call: TRBJ1-1
cdr3_nt: TGCGCCAGCAGCTTGCAGGGGGCGGCGAACACTGAAGCTTTCTTT
cdr3_aa: CASSLQGAANTEAFF

v_call: TRBV3-1/TRBV3-2
d_call: NA
clone_size: once
j_call: TRBJ1-3
cdr3_nt: TGTGCCAGCAGCCCAGAAGGGGTCTCTGGAAACACCATATATTTT
cdr3_aa: CASSPEGVSGNTIYF

v_call: TRBV10-2
d_call: TRBD2
clone_size: once
j_call: TRBJ2-7
cdr3_nt: TGCGCCAGCAGTTTGACTAGCGGAGCCGAGCAGTACTTC
cdr3_aa: CASSLTSGAEQYF

v_call: TRBV5-1
d_call: NA
clone_size: few
j_call: TRBJ2-3
cdr3_nt: TGCGCCAGCAGCTTTGAGGGAGTCATTTTAGGAGATACGCAGTATTTT
cdr3_aa: CASSFEGVILGDTQYF